The present T cell receptor (beta chain) was sequenced within a study of T cells in Graves' hyperthyroidism and ophthalmopathy. Study as a whole: Peripheral blood was secured at the point of initial diagnosis, before any treatment. Study findings and constraints: Using 13 V-J features, a model discriminated ophthalmopathy from stable hyperthyroidism.

Researchers defined stable Graves' hyperthyroidism as no ophthalmopathy progression within 18 months. This clonotype was observed many times. Its antigen remains unidentified. CDR1 and CDR2 from the germline V gene are SGHTA and FQGNSA. V lost 3 bases, J lost 5 bases, and 7 bases lay in between. There are 12 residues in the CDR3. TCR beta CDR3 region amplification was performed from RNA transcripts. During a first-round RT-PCR of the TCR CDR3, the HTBI primer set was used. TCRdb reanalysed the multiplex PCR reads using MiXCR and keeps one entry per CDR3 protein. The table records just under 750,000 distinct CDR3 sequences, about a third of them present only once.

The TCR was taken from a woman between 35 and 50 years old with Graves' hyperthyroidism. The chain employs TRBV7-2 and TRBJ1-1; no reliable D call. The source material was blood. This CDR3 reads CASSLRETEAFF. The CDR3 DNA reads TGTGCCAGCAGCTTGAGGGAAACTGAAGCTTTCTTT.